This TCR beta chain was identified during a study of blood T cell repertoires in COVID-19. Study details: T cells, B-cell-depleted T cells, or PBMCs provided the cDNA or gDNA that served as material.

This CDR3 has 13 amino acids. J lost 4 bases, V lost 4 bases, and 4 bases had no gene match. Germline V lookup: CDR1 SGHNT, CDR2 YYREEE (reference sequence). Method: immunoSEQ multiplex PCR; TCRdb's copy keeps in-frame clones and lacks some. The sample consists of 120,000 or so clones, 70% to 85% of them appearing once. The TCR comes from a woman in her seventies with acute or convalescent COVID-19. Sequenced sample: peripheral blood. V and J are TRBV5-4 and TRBJ1-2, with 7 bases aligning to TRBD1. The CDR3 here is CASSPGQPYGYTF. The CDR3, as DNA: TGTGCCAGCAGCCCGGGACAGCCCTATGGCTACACCTTC.